The sequence of this TCR beta chain was determined in a study of stem cell transplantation in POMP-related autoinflammatory disease. Whole-study context: CD8+ T cells were low and CD4+ cells naive-skewed before transplant. Findings and limits, study-wide: Fewer unique TRB V-J gene pairings were identified in patients with PRAID. PRAID patients trended toward lower TRB diversity and higher clonality in all analyzed T-cell subsets.

Profiling relied on immunoSEQ multiplex PCR, and the TCRdb table lists in-frame clones only, not all of them. The table has about 68,000 clones, approximately 90% seen once; the top ten hold about 0.71%. This clone turned up a few times. What it recognizes is unknown. PRAID featured prominent immunodeficiency. The CDR3 has 14 residues. The V gene's germline CDR1 is SEHNR and CDR2 FQNEAQ (reference sequence). The V and J ends lost 3 bases and 8 bases respectively, with 11 bases between them. The rearrangement joins TRBV7-9 to TRBJ1-6; D is perhaps TRBD1 (5 bases). This material consisted of CD4+ T cells from PBMCs, taken after stem cell transplantation. The sequence came from a human patient with POMP-related autoinflammation and immune dysregulation (PRAID). The T cells may partly be graft donor cells. The CDR3 here is CASSFQGGDSPLHF. In DNA form, the CDR3 reads TGTGCCAGCAGCTTCCAGGGTGGGGATTCACCCCTCCACTTT. The entire variable domain, with the rest obtained from reference TRBV7-9 and TRBJ1-6, is as follows: DTGVSQNPRHKITKRGQNVTFRCDPISEHNRLYWYRQTLGQGPEFLTYFQNEAQLEKSRLLSDRFSAERPKGSFSTLEIQRTEQGDSAMYLCASSFQGGDSPLHFGNGTRLTVT.